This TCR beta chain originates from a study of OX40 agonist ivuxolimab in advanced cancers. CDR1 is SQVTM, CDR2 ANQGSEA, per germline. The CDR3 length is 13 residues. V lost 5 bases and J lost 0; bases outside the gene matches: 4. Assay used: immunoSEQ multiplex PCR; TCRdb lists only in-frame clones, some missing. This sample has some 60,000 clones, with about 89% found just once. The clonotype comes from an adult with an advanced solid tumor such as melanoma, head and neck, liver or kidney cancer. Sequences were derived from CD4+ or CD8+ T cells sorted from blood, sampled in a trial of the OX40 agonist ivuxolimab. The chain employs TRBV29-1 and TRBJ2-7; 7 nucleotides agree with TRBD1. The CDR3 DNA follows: TGCAGCGTTTCGAGGGGGCTCTCCTACGAGCAGTACTTC. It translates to CSVSRGLSYEQYF.